This passage covers 15 T cell receptor beta chains from one sample sequenced in a study of T-cell memory formation after mild COVID-19. TCRdb analysed the 5' RACE reads with MiXCR anew, one entry per CDR3 protein. The sample records 150,000 to 200,000 distinct CDR3 sequences, 20% to 25% being singletons. The sequencing input was PBMCs or a T cell subset sorted from them (not recorded which). The receptors stem from an adult woman who had mild COVID-19 (a few samples of this study predate the infection). Cell type and time point are not known.

J is TRBJ2-1 and V is TRBV7-8, with D perhaps given as TRBD1 or TRBD2 (6 bases each). Germline CDR1 and CDR2: SGHVS and FQNEAQ. Trimming shortened V by 5 bases and J by 13 bases, and 21 bases separated the two germline ends. CDR3 length: 14 amino acids. CDR3 in amino acids: CASSPAPYKGGQFF. CDR3 sequence (DNA): TGTGCCAGCAGCCCAGCCCCCTATAAGGGGGGACAGTTCTTC.

J is TRBJ2-1 and V is TRBV15; D remains unclear. Trimming removed 4 bases at V and 2 bases at J, with 9 bases between. Germline CDR1 and CDR2: LNHNV and YYDKDF (reference sequence). This CDR3 comprises 14 residues. The CDR3 reads CATSKDTTYNEQFF. In DNA form, the CDR3 reads TGTGCCACCAGCAAGGATACTACCTACAATGAGCAGTTCTTC.

This chain uses TRBV4-1 with TRBJ1-1; 8 bases align to TRBD1. The V segment lost 2 bases and the J segment 4 bases; nucleotides outside the gene matches: 6. The CDR3 length is 15 residues. CDR1 and CDR2 from the germline V gene are MGHRA and YSYEKL. CDR3: CASSQSRTGPTEAFF. Here the CDR3 DNA reads TGCGCCAGCAGCCAAAGCCGGACAGGGCCCACTGAAGCTTTCTTT.

The V gene is TRBV7-3, the J gene TRBJ2-1; 11 positions match TRBD2. After removal of 0 bases from V and 6 bases from J, the junction contained 7 bases not matched to a gene. This CDR3 is built from 17 residues. The V gene's germline CDR1 is SGHTA and CDR2 FQGTGA. CDR3 sequence (DNA): TGTGCCAGCAGCTTAACCAGTGGACTAGCGGGCTTCAATGAGCAGTTCTTC. Protein product: CASSLTSGLAGFNEQFF.

The chain is built from TRBV6-6 and TRBJ2-1; D may be TRBD1 (6 bases). V was clipped by 6 bases and J by 1 base, with 10 bases between them. The CDR3 contains 14 residues. Germline V CDR1 and CDR2: MNHNY, SVGAGI (reference sequence). The CDR3 region is CASSAGESYNEQFF. The CDR3 DNA is TGTGCCAGCAGCGCAGGGGAATCCTACAATGAGCAGTTCTTC.

The gene calls are TRBV7-3 and TRBJ2-1; TRBD1 matches 7 bases. The CDR3 totals 15 residues. Losses at the gene ends were 5 bases for V and 2 bases for J; bases not matched to a gene: 6. The germline V gene encodes CDR1 SGHTA and CDR2 FQGTGA. CDR3 sequence (DNA): TGTGCCAGCAGCCGTACAGGGGATACCTACAATGAGCAGTTCTTC. This gives the protein CASSRTGDTYNEQFF. Full variable domain (remainder filled in from reference TRBV7-3 and TRBJ2-1): GAGVSQTPSNKVTEKGKYVELRCDPISGHTALYWYRQSLGQGPEFLIYFQGTGAADDSGLPNDRFFAVRPEGSVSTLKIQRTERGDSAVYLCASSRTGDTYNEQFFGPGTRLTVL.

The rearrangement links TRBV19 to TRBJ2-7, with D unclear. The ends were cut back, 1 base at V and 0 bases at J, with 10 bases in the middle. CDR1 LNHDA and CDR2 SQIVND come from the germline V gene (reference sequence). The CDR3 totals 15 residues. CDR3 sequence reads: CASSIADKSSYEQYF. As DNA, the CDR3 is TGTGCCAGTAGTATAGCCGACAAGAGCTCCTACGAGCAGTACTTC.

This clonotype appeared a few times. The chain has TRBV24-1 and TRBJ1-1, with unresolved D. The germline V and J ends were trimmed by 7 bases and 1 base, with 9 bases remaining between them. The CDR3 length is 13 residues. Germline V lookup: CDR1 KGHDR, CDR2 SFDVKD. The DNA of the CDR3 is TGTGCCACCAGAGGGTCGGAGAACACTGAAGCTTTCTTT. Protein product: CATRGSENTEAFF.

This clonotype has just a few counts. The chain combines TRBV11-1 with TRBJ2-3, with 7 bases that match TRBD1. CDR3 length equals 15 residues. The germline gives CDR1 SGHAT, CDR2 FQDESV (reference sequence). Trimming took 6 bases from V and 3 from J; bases not matched to a gene: 9. CDR3 protein: CASSSRDSLTDTQYF. For the CDR3, the DNA is TGTGCCAGCAGTAGCCGGGACAGCTTAACAGATACGCAGTATTTT.

The chain links TRBV24-1 to TRBJ2-2; 7 nucleotides match TRBD1. The CDR3 spans 16 residues. The V and J ends lost 1 base and 4 bases, in that order; junction bases with no gene match: 5. The germline CDR1 and CDR2 sequences are KGHDR and SFDVKD. This CDR3 is CATSDLGTAATGELFF. The CDR3 coding sequence is TGTGCCACCAGTGATTTAGGGACAGCAGCCACCGGGGAGCTGTTTTTT.

The rearrangement joins TRBV7-8 to TRBJ1-1; D not resolved. This CDR3 is 14 amino acids long. Trimming stripped 5 bases from V and 1 base from J, with 11 bases between. The V gene's germline CDR1 is SGHVS and CDR2 FQNEAQ. The CDR3 loop is CASSPLKENTEAFF. The CDR3 region has the DNA TGTGCCAGCAGCCCCCTAAAGGAGAACACTGAAGCTTTCTTT.

This clonotype was detected only once. This sequence joins TRBV27 and TRBJ2-1, with 8 bases matching TRBD2. Trimming took 4 bases from V and 8 from J; bases not matched to a gene: 13. CDR1 and CDR2 from the germline V gene are MNHEY and SMNVEV (reference sequence). The CDR3 runs 16 residues. The CDR3 DNA follows: TGTGCCAGCAGTTCGACCGGGACTAGGATAATCGATGAGCAGTTCTTC. This codes for CASSSTGTRIIDEQFF.

V is TRBV2 and J is TRBJ1-5; D is undetermined. V lost 4 bases and J 2 bases, leaving 12 bases between the germline ends. The CDR3 loop spans 15 amino acids. Germline loops: CDR1 SNHLY, CDR2 FYNNEI. The CDR3 reads CASSVAVSGNQPQHF. CDR3 nucleotide sequence: TGTGCCAGCAGTGTTGCTGTCTCCGGCAATCAGCCCCAGCATTTT.

J is TRBJ2-3 and V is TRBV10-3; 8 nucleotides align to TRBD2. Germline V CDR1 and CDR2: ENHRY, SYGVKD. Trimming removed 3 bases from V and 4 bases from J; junction bases left unmatched: 6. CDR3 length: 15 residues. The CDR3 coding sequence is TGTGCCATCAGTGACCCGAGGACTAGCTCAGATACGCAGTATTTT. Translation: CAISDPRTSSDTQYF.

The rearrangement links TRBV30 to TRBJ2-7, with D tentatively TRBD1 (5 bases). The CDR3 extends over 13 amino acids. The germline V gene encodes CDR1 GTSNPN and CDR2 SVGIG (reference sequence). V was trimmed by 0 bases and J by 2 bases, leaving 8 bases between them. The CDR3 DNA sequence: TGTGCCTGGAGTGTCGTAGGGGCCTACGAGCAGTACTTC. It encodes CAWSVVGAYEQYF.